The entry that follows covers one TCR beta chain sequence. The CDR3 covers 14 residues. Germline V gives CDR1 MNHEY, CDR2 SMNVEV (reference sequence). V dropped 7 bases and J dropped 2 bases, with 14 bases sitting between them. This sample was included in a study of blood T cell repertoires in COVID-19. As for the study in general: From the United States, Italy and Spain came samples of acute and convalescent COVID-19.

Sequenced by immunoSEQ multiplex PCR; TCRdb stores in-frame clones only, minus some. This sample has 150,000 to 200,000 clones, with 92% found just once. The source is a man aged 25 to 40 with COVID-19, enrolled during active disease. Sequencing used peripheral blood. The J gene is TRBJ1-2, the V gene TRBV27; tentative D call: TRBD1 (6 bases). CDR3 in DNA: TGTGCCAGCACCGGTCAGGGGAGCAACTATGGCTACACCTTC. Amino acid sequence: CASTGQGSNYGYTF.